Each of the 32 T cell receptor beta chains below was sequenced from the same sample in a study of blood T cell repertoires in COVID-19. Assay: immunoSEQ multiplex PCR; the TCRdb copy retains only in-frame clones and omits some. In the table there are under 200,000 clones, approximately 87% of which are singletons. Sample: peripheral blood. Source of these receptors: a woman between 65 and 79 years old with acute or convalescent COVID-19.

This clone came up a few times. The chain recombines TRBV29-1 with TRBJ1-2; 7 bases are shared with TRBD1. Germline CDR1 is SQVTM and CDR2 is ANQGSEA. The CDR3 sequence is 13 residues long. The junction had 10 bases not matched to a gene; V was cut back by 5 bases and J by 7 bases. The CDR3 bases are TGCAGCGTTCCTCAGGGGGGTCCCCTTGGCTACACCTTC. The encoded protein is CSVPQGGPLGYTF.

The rearrangement links TRBV28 to TRBJ2-1, with D tentatively TRBD2 (6 bases). Trimming took off 1 base at V and 10 bases at J, with 11 bases between the two ends. From germline, CDR1 is MDHEN and CDR2 SYDVKM. This CDR3 spans 13 amino acids. The CDR3 here is CASSLFVAGEQFF. CDR3 in DNA: TGTGCCAGCAGTTTATTCGTTGCGGGGGAGCAGTTCTTC.

This clone came up once. J is TRBJ1-1 and V is TRBV7-9; perhaps TRBD1 as D (6 bases). In germline, CDR1 is SEHNR, CDR2 FQNEAQ (reference sequence). This CDR3 is 14 amino acids long. With 5 bases removed from V and 0 bases from J, the gap between germline ends came to 10 bases. CDR3 coding DNA: TGTGCCAGCAGCCGGGACACGATGAACACTGAAGCTTTCTTT. This translates into CASSRDTMNTEAFF. Variable domain in full (rest from reference TRBV7-9 and TRBJ1-1): DTGVSQNPRHKITKRGQNVTFRCDPISEHNRLYWYRQTLGQGPEFLTYFQNEAQLEKSRLLSDRFSAERPKGSFSTLEIQRTEQGDSAMYLCASSRDTMNTEAFFGQGTRLTVV.

The CDR3 bases are TGTGCCACCTATTCTGGAGCGGGAGCCTCCAACTATGGCTACACCTTC. It encodes CATYSGAGASNYGYTF. The J gene is TRBJ1-2, the V gene TRBV19; D unresolved. The length of the CDR3 is 16 residues. Germline-derived CDR1 and CDR2 are LNHDA and SQIVND (reference sequence). Trimming took 10 bases from V and 2 from J, leaving 23 bases between them.

Of note for this clone: Sequence at one end of the junction differs from germline and may be a read error. The rearrangement joins TRBV6-2 or TRBV6-3 to TRBJ1-5; TRBD1 aligns across 7 bases. Per germline, CDR1 MNHEY and CDR2 SVGEGT. This CDR3 spans 14 amino acids. In nucleotides, the CDR3 is TGTGCCAGCAGCTACTACAGGGGCCATCAGCCCCAGCATTTT. Encoded protein: CASSYYRGHQPQHF.

The V and J genes are TRBV7-9 and TRBJ2-2; TRBD1 is a possible D gene (5 bases). Looked up from germline, CDR1 is SEHNR and CDR2 is FQNEAQ (reference sequence). CDR3 length equals 13 residues. V lost 3 bases and J lost 6, with 8 bases in between. This chain's CDR3 is CASSFQGSGELFF. The DNA for the CDR3 is TGTGCCAGCAGCTTTCAGGGATCCGGGGAGCTGTTTTTT.

This clone appeared a single time. The J gene is TRBJ1-1, the V gene TRBV29-1, with D uncertain. CDR1 and CDR2 (germline): SQVTM, ANQGSEA. Trimming cost V 4 bases and J 11 bases, with 20 bases left between them. The CDR3 extends over 13 amino acids. DNA of the CDR3: TGCAGCGTTGTTCTAGTGGGCCTGAGAGGGGCTTTCTTT. It is translated as CSVVLVGLRGAFF.

The CDR3 loop reads CASSPGTRWETQYF. The CDR3 DNA follows: TGTGCCAGCTCACCAGGGACACGATGGGAGACCCAGTACTTC. The gene calls are TRBV18 and TRBJ2-5, with D perhaps matching TRBD1 (6 bases). Per the germline V gene, CDR1 is KGHSH and CDR2 is LQKENI. V was trimmed by 2 bases and J by 5 bases, leaving 12 bases between them. The CDR3 consists of 14 residues.

V is TRBV28 and J is TRBJ2-3; no clear D. This CDR3 region has 13 residues. Germline lookup yields CDR1 MDHEN and CDR2 SYDVKM. The V end lost 0 bases, the J end lost 6 bases, and 7 bases lay between the germline ends. The CDR3, as DNA: TGTGCCAGCAGTTTATGGGCTGCTGATACGCAGTATTTT. Translating it yields CASSLWAADTQYF.

The V call is TRBV28, the J call TRBJ1-4; tentative D call: TRBD1 (5 bases). Trimming removed 3 bases at V and 8 bases at J, with 13 bases between. This CDR3 contains 14 residues. From germline, CDR1 is MDHEN and CDR2 SYDVKM. The CDR3: CASSLSRAREKLFF. The CDR3 DNA sequence: TGTGCCAGCAGTTTGTCCAGGGCAAGGGAAAAACTGTTTTTT.

This chain connects TRBV3-1 (or the pseudogene TRBV3-2) to TRBJ2-4, with 8 bases lining up with TRBD2. The CDR3 has 15 amino acids. Germline trimming cut 7 bases from V and 0 bases from J; bases unmatched to any gene: 5. Germline assignment: CDR1 LGHDT and CDR2 YNNKEL (reference sequence). The CDR3 bases are TGTGCCAGCACGGGCGGGGGGTTAGCCAAAAACATTCAGTACTTC. Translated, it gives CASTGGGLAKNIQYF.

In DNA form, the CDR3 reads TGCGCCAGCAGCTTCGAGGGGGCCGCCGGCTACACCTTC. This codes for CASSFEGAAGYTF. The V call is TRBV5-1, the J call TRBJ1-2; 7 nucleotides align to TRBD1. The CDR3 spans 13 residues. V lost 2 bases to trimming and J lost 8 bases; unmatched junction nucleotides: 6. Germline CDR1 is SGHRS and CDR2 is YFSETQ.

The CDR3 region is CASSQELAGDIYEQYF. As DNA, the CDR3 is TGTGCCAGCAGCCAAGAACTAGCGGGAGACATCTACGAGCAGTACTTC. The chain recombines TRBV4-2 with TRBJ2-7; TRBD2 matches at 11 bases. V lost 0 bases to trimming and J lost 3 bases; unmatched junction nucleotides: 4. This CDR3 has 16 residues. Germline assignment: CDR1 LGHNA and CDR2 YNFKEQ.

A word on this clone: At one end the junction does not follow the germline gene, possibly because of a read error. The sample contains more than one DNA sequence encoding this CDR3. The J gene is TRBJ1-1, the V gene TRBV10-3, with D perhaps TRBD1 (6 bases). CDR1 ENHRY and CDR2 SYGVKD come from the germline V gene. CDR3 length equals 13 residues. CDR3 in amino acids: CAISGRGDTEAFF. CDR3 nucleotides: TGTGCCATCAGTGGCCGGGGGGACACTGAAGCTTTTTTT.

This chain links TRBV7-2 with TRBJ1-2; tentative D call: TRBD1 (6 bases). CDR1 is SGHTA, CDR2 FQGNSA, per germline. The length of the CDR3 is 15 residues. The V end lost 1 base, the J end lost 7 bases, and 16 bases lay between the germline ends. The CDR3 coding sequence is TGTGCCAGCAGCTTAGTCGGGCAGGGGTTGGTTGGCTACACCTTC. It encodes CASSLVGQGLVGYTF.

The rearrangement joins TRBV30 to TRBJ2-7, with 8 bases lining up with TRBD1. The CDR3 is made up of 13 amino acids. Per the germline V gene, CDR1 is GTSNPN and CDR2 is SVGIG (reference sequence). V shed 0 bases and J 6 bases; nucleotides not matched to a gene: 4. This CDR3 reads CAWSVGQGVEQYF. The CDR3 nucleotides are TGTGCCTGGAGTGTCGGACAGGGTGTCGAGCAGTACTTC.

This clone was observed once. The V call is TRBV4-3, the J call TRBJ2-1; D unresolved. Looked up from germline, CDR1 is LGHNA and CDR2 is YSLEER. The CDR3 has 15 residues. V was trimmed by 1 base and J by 1 base, leaving 8 bases between them. The CDR3 protein is CASSQGRVSYNEQFF. In DNA, the CDR3 is TGCGCCAGCAGCCAAGGTCGCGTATCCTACAATGAGCAGTTCTTC.

This chain links TRBV19 with TRBJ1-6; D is perhaps TRBD1 (5 bases). Germline loops: CDR1 LNHDA, CDR2 SQIVND (reference sequence). V lost 3 bases and J lost 10, with 13 bases in between. This CDR3 has 14 residues. The CDR3 DNA follows: TGTGCCAGTAGTATGGGCCTGGGACTCTCACCCCTCCACTTT. Encoded protein: CASSMGLGLSPLHF. The complete variable domain, with remaining parts taken from reference TRBV19 and TRBJ1-6, reads DGGITQSPKYLFRKEGQNVTLSCEQNLNHDAMYWYRQDPGQGLRLIYYSQIVNDFQKGDIAEGYSVSREKKESFPLTVTSAQKNPTAFYLCASSMGLGLSPLHFGNGTRLTVT.

The chain couples TRBV9 to TRBJ2-3; maybe TRBD2 (5 bases). From germline, CDR1 is SGDLS and CDR2 YYNGEE. The CDR3 sequence is 15 residues long. V was shortened by 1 base and J by 6 bases, with 15 bases between the two germline ends. CDR3 in DNA: TGTGCCAGCAGCGTAACGGGATACCCTCAGGATACGCAGTATTTT. This sequence encodes CASSVTGYPQDTQYF.

The chain is built from TRBV19 and TRBJ1-2; TRBD1 matches at 7 bases. Per the germline V gene, CDR1 is LNHDA and CDR2 is SQIVND (reference sequence). V shed 6 bases and J 2 bases; nucleotides not matched to a gene: 9. The CDR3 runs to 15 residues. In DNA form, the CDR3 reads TGTGCCAGTAGACTACTTGGACAGGCAAACTATGGCTACACCTTC. As protein: CASRLLGQANYGYTF.

The V and J genes are TRBV10-3 and TRBJ2-1; 7 nucleotides line up with TRBD2. Germline CDR1 ENHRY, CDR2 SYGVKD. This CDR3 has 18 amino acids. V gave up 8 bases and J gave up 0 bases; unmatched junction bases: 16. CDR3 coding DNA: TGTGCCATCGGCGACTCGACGATTCAGCGGGGCTCCTACAATGAGCAGTTCTTC. It specifies CAIGDSTIQRGSYNEQFF.

The gene calls are TRBV7-9 and TRBJ1-4; D possibly corresponds to TRBD1 (5 bases). Trimming stripped 1 base from V and 0 bases from J, with 9 bases between. The CDR3 loop spans 16 amino acids. Germline CDR1 reads SEHNR; CDR2 reads FQNEAQ (reference sequence). CDR3 DNA: TGTGCCAGCAGCTTAGGGCGGGGACCAACTAATGAAAAACTGTTTTTT. Its protein product is CASSLGRGPTNEKLFF.

The chain is built from TRBV4-2 and TRBJ2-1, with 9 bases that match TRBD2. Germline loops: CDR1 LGHNA, CDR2 YNFKEQ. The CDR3 contains 16 residues. J was trimmed by 3 bases and V by 1 base; bases with no gene match: 4. CDR3 coding DNA: TGTGCCAGCAGCCAAGGCGCGGGAGGGTTCTACAATGAGCAGTTCTTC. Encoded protein: CASSQGAGGFYNEQFF.

This clone was counted once. V and J are TRBV6-6 and TRBJ2-7, with D uncertain. With 2 bases removed from V and 6 bases from J, the gap between germline ends came to 8 bases. Per the germline V gene, CDR1 is MNHNY and CDR2 is SVGAGI (reference sequence). This CDR3 has 12 residues. The CDR3 DNA sequence: TGTGCCAGCAGTTACAACTATGGCGAGCAGTACTTC. Its protein product is CASSYNYGEQYF.

This clone appeared a single time. V is TRBV5-4 and J is TRBJ2-7; 8 nucleotides agree with TRBD1. The CDR3 covers 15 residues. With V trimmed by 0 bases and J by 6 bases, 8 bases remained unmatched. Germline assignment: CDR1 SGHNT and CDR2 YYREEE (reference sequence). This CDR3 reads CASSLVSGGSPEQYF. The DNA of the CDR3 is TGTGCCAGCAGCTTGGTGTCAGGGGGCTCACCCGAGCAGTACTTC.

On this clone itself: Other DNA sequences in the sample encode the same CDR3. The chain combines TRBV5-1 with TRBJ2-1; 8 nucleotides line up with TRBD2. The CDR3 has 15 amino acids. The germline CDR1 and CDR2 sequences are SGHRS and YFSETQ. With V trimmed by 4 bases and J by 0 bases, 3 bases remained unmatched. The CDR3 DNA reads as TGCGCCAGCAGCGTTACTAGCGGCTCCTACAATGAGCAGTTCTTC. It specifies CASSVTSGSYNEQFF.

The chain employs TRBV5-4 and TRBJ2-5, with 9 positions matching TRBD2. Germline V gene lookup returns CDR1 SGHNT and CDR2 YYREEE (reference sequence). The CDR3 is 16 amino acids. V dropped 5 bases and J dropped 4; count of bases not matched to a gene: 12. CDR3 loop: CASRDGGAGGGETQYF. The CDR3 DNA is TGTGCCAGCAGGGATGGAGGGGCGGGGGGGGGAGAGACCCAGTACTTC.

CDR3 residues: CASSQIRGRFEAFF. As DNA, the CDR3 is TGTGCCAGCAGCCAAATAAGGGGGCGCTTTGAAGCTTTCTTT. The genes are TRBV14 and TRBJ1-1; 7 nucleotides line up with TRBD1. The germline V gene has CDR1 SGHDN and CDR2 FVKESK. The CDR3 extends over 14 amino acids. The ends lost 2 bases at V and 7 bases at J; junction bases unmatched: 7.

This clone was picked up one time. The chain joins TRBV2 to TRBJ2-2, with D possibly being TRBD1 (6 bases). CDR1 and CDR2 (germline): SNHLY, FYNNEI. The CDR3 contains 16 residues. Trimming took off 5 bases at V and 0 bases at J, with 13 bases between the two ends. Here the CDR3 DNA reads TGTGCCAGCAGTCGGGACACAAACACGAACACCGGGGAGCTGTTTTTT. Residues: CASSRDTNTNTGELFF.

This rearrangement joins TRBV11-3 to TRBJ2-7, with a possible D match to TRBD1 (6 bases). Germline V lookup: CDR1 SGHNT, CDR2 YENEEA. There are 11 residues in the CDR3. Trimming left V 6 bases short and J 7 bases short, with 10 bases between. In DNA, the CDR3 is TGTGCCAGCAGGGGGGCGGGTGAGCAGTACTTC. Amino acids: CASRGAGEQYF.

This clone was detected a few times. V gene TRBV4-3 combines with J gene TRBJ1-1; D uncertain. CDR3 length: 19 residues. CDR1 is LGHNA and CDR2 is YSLEER in the germline V gene. V was pared by 0 bases and J by 1 base, with 21 bases between. CDR3 loop: CASSQDTPGRFSQNTEAFF. CDR3 DNA sequence: TGCGCCAGCAGCCAAGATACCCCGGGGAGGTTTTCACAGAACACTGAAGCTTTCTTT.

CDR3 coding DNA: TGTGCCAGCTCGGCCCGCCGAGGTGAAAAACTGTTTTTT. Translating it yields CASSARRGEKLFF. This chain uses TRBV27 with TRBJ1-4; D is ambiguous. CDR1 and CDR2 from the germline V gene are MNHEY and SMNVEV (reference sequence). The CDR3 extends over 13 amino acids. V was cut by 8 bases and J by 7 bases, with 14 bases left in between. The full variable domain, with the rest looked up from reference TRBV27 and TRBJ1-4, is EAQVTQNPRYLITVTGKKLTVTCSQNMNHEYMSWYRQDPGLGLRQIYYSMNVEVTDKGDVPEGYKVSRKEKRNFPLILESPSPNQTSLYFCASSARRGEKLFFGSGTQLSVL.